This is a list of T cell receptor beta chains from one sample in a study of identifying expanded T cells in peripheral blood. Clones were read by immunoSEQ multiplex PCR, and TCRdb kept only the in-frame ones, dropping some. The sample comprises about 100,000 clones, approximately 88% of which are singletons, and less than 7% rests with the top ten. What was sequenced was blood. Receptors originate from a person between 18 and 75 years old in good health. Each CDR3 is given with its conserved first and last residue. D genes are given only for firm matches. Clone size is stated in some rows and not others, as once, few, many or a class when expanded.

. | TRBJ2-5 | TRBV2 | . | TGTGCCCGACAGATTCAAGAGACCCAGTACTTC | CARQIQETQYF
. | TRBJ2-7 | TRBV6-5 | . | TGTGCCAGCAGTTACTCGATAACGGGGAGAGCCTACGAGCAGTACTTC | CASSYSITGRAYEQYF
once | TRBJ2-1 | TRBV9 | TRBD2 | TGTGCCAGCAGCGTAGATTCGTCCCCTAGCGGGGGTCCCTACAATGAGCAGTTCTTC | CASSVDSSPSGGPYNEQFF
. | TRBJ2-5 | TRBV2 | TRBD1 | TGTGCCAGCAGTAAGAACCGGGACAGGGCAGAGACCCAGTACTTC | CASSKNRDRAETQYF
. | TRBJ2-7 | TRBV13 | . | TGTGCCAGCAGCTTGGTGGTTCAACAGGGCTCCTACGAGCAGTACTTC | CASSLVVQQGSYEQYF
. | TRBJ1-2 | TRBV7-6 | TRBD1 | TGTGCCAGCAGTTCGTCCCTACGGGACAGGGTGGGGGGCTACACCTTC | CASSSSLRDRVGGYTF
. | TRBJ2-3 | TRBV5-1 | . | TGCGCCACAGCTTCTTGGGGAGCGATCACAGATACGCAGTATTTT | CATASWGAITDTQYF
. | TRBJ2-7 | TRBV7-9 | . | TGTGCCAGCAGCCCTCATTGGGAGATGGACTCCTACGAGCAGTACTTC | CASSPHWEMDSYEQYF
. | TRBJ1-3 | TRBV19 | . | TGTGCCAGTAGTAGGACTTCCGGGACGGGCTCTGGAAACACCATATATTTT | CASSRTSGTGSGNTIYF
. | TRBJ2-3 | TRBV7-9 | TRBD2 | TGTGCCAGCAGCTTGGGAGGGATTAGCACAGATACGCAGTATTTT | CASSLGGISTDTQYF
. | TRBJ2-2 | TRBV4-2 | TRBD2 | TGTGCCAGCAGCCAAGATCTAGCGGGGAACACCGGGGAGCTGTTTTTT | CASSQDLAGNTGELFF
once | TRBJ1-1 | TRBV5-4 | . | TGTGCCAGCAGCTTTAGGGGAGGGCACACTGAAGCTTTCTTT | CASSFRGGHTEAFF
few | TRBJ1-2 | TRBV6-1 | . | TGTGCCAGCAGTGACGCTATACGGACTTTTTATGGCTACACCTTC | CASSDAIRTFYGYTF
. | TRBJ2-7 | TRBV28 | . | TGTGCCAGCACCCTGAGGGGTCGCCTCTACGAGCAGTACTTC | CASTLRGRLYEQYF
. | TRBJ1-4 | TRBV7-9 | . | TGTGCCAGCAGCGTCCGACGGGACGTTAATGAAAAACTGTTTTTT | CASSVRRDVNEKLFF
. | TRBJ2-1 | TRBV5-1 | TRBD2 | TGCGCCAGCAGCCCGCGTCCTGCGGGGGGAAACAATGAGCAGTTCTTC | CASSPRPAGGNNEQFF
. | TRBJ1-1 | TRBV4-2 | . | TGTGCCAGCAGCCAAGAGAAGTACACTGAAGCTTTCTTT | CASSQEKYTEAFF
. | TRBJ2-1 | TRBV7-6 | TRBD2 | TGTGCCAGCCAGCGGGGGGACCTTTACAATGAGCAGTTCTTC | CASQRGDLYNEQFF
. | TRBJ1-4 | TRBV11-2 | . | TGTGCCAGCAGCCAGCAGGACAGAGGAAAACTGTTTTTT | CASSQQDRGKLFF
. | TRBJ1-1 | TRBV5-1 | TRBD1 | TGCGCCAGCAGCCCTGGACAGGGCTTAATGAACACTGAAGCTTTCTTT | CASSPGQGLMNTEAFF
. | TRBJ2-2 | TRBV12-5 | . | TGTGCTAGTGGTTTGACACTTGGCTCCGGGGAGCTGTTTTTT | CASGLTLGSGELFF
. | TRBJ2-1 | TRBV13 | TRBD2 | TGTGCCAGCAGTCAGCGGGGGGTGAATGAGCAGTTCTTC | CASSQRGVNEQFF